A single T cell receptor (beta chain) is shown here with its context. The CDR3 runs 15 residues. Germline CDR1 is SGHDT and CDR2 is YYEEEE. V dropped 2 bases and J dropped 6; count of bases not matched to a gene: 10. The data are from a study of blood T cell repertoires in COVID-19. Looking at the study overall: PBMCs, B-cell-depleted T cells, or T cells were the source of the cDNA or gDNA that made up the material.

Produced via immunoSEQ multiplex PCR; TCRdb's table is partial and in-frame only. The sample has about 26,000 clones, roughly 90% seen once; the top ten hold about 2.8%. This clonotype was sampled from a human donor in a cohort sampled during active COVID-19. The source material was peripheral blood. The chain recombines TRBV5-6 with TRBJ1-2; 7 nucleotides agree with TRBD1. CDR3 protein: CASSFPTGPRHGYTF. The CDR3 DNA follows: TGTGCCAGCAGCTTCCCGACAGGGCCTAGACATGGCTACACCTTC.